This T cell receptor beta chain was observed in a study of blood T cells in healthy people across ages. Primers used in a second PCR of roughly 7 to 11 cycles were a sample-barcoded 5' primer and a J-beta primer mix. TCRdb re-called the 5' RACE reads through MiXCR, storing one row per CDR3 protein. This table has under 1,100,000 distinct CDR3 sequences, 20% to 25% appearing once. The germline gives CDR1 MNHNS, CDR2 SASEGT. Trimming took 9 bases from V and 2 from J, leaving 20 bases between them. CDR3 size: 16 residues. The same sample was also studied in work on T cells of mothers and their children.

The TCR comes from a girl aged 2-9 years in good health. This rearrangement joins TRBV6-1 to TRBJ1-5; no clear D. The sequenced sample was blood. The CDR3 sequence is CASRIDHPRGNQPQHF. CDR3 DNA sequence: TGTGCCAGTAGGATAGATCACCCACGGGGCAATCAGCCCCAGCATTTT.